One and the same sample provided the 32 T cell receptor beta chains below, sequenced in a study of blood T cell repertoires in COVID-19. Sequencing used immunoSEQ multiplex PCR; TCRdb keeps in-frame clones, though not all of them. This sample has about 230,000 clones, with 89% found just once. Sequencing was carried out using PBMCs or T cells enriched from blood (not recorded which). The receptors come from a woman in her twenties or thirties with acute COVID-19.

The chain combines TRBV5-6 with TRBJ1-1, with 11 bases aligning to TRBD1. CDR3 size: 16 residues. Germline assignment: CDR1 SGHDT and CDR2 YYEEEE. Germline trimming cut 5 bases from V and 0 bases from J; bases unmatched to any gene: 6. DNA of the CDR3: TGTGCCAGCAGGGGACAGGGGGTCTCCATGAACACTGAAGCTTTCTTT. Translated, it gives CASRGQGVSMNTEAFF.

V and J are TRBV29-1 and TRBJ1-3; D might be TRBD1 (6 bases). Germline assignment: CDR1 SQVTM and CDR2 ANQGSEA. The CDR3 is made up of 13 amino acids. V was cut by 5 bases and J by 2 bases, with 10 bases left in between. CDR3 loop: CSVWEGAGNTIYF. CDR3 in DNA: TGCAGCGTTTGGGAGGGGGCTGGAAACACCATATATTTT.

This chain links TRBV19 with TRBJ2-7; D may be TRBD2 (6 bases). Germline CDR1 is LNHDA and CDR2 is SQIVND (reference sequence). V was cut by 4 bases and J by 4 bases, with 11 bases left in between. The CDR3 covers 13 residues. In DNA, the CDR3 is TGTGCCAGTAGTAGGGGGGTCCAGTACGAGCAGTACTTC. Translation: CASSRGVQYEQYF. Using reference TRBV19 and TRBJ2-7 for the parts outside the CDR3, the full variable domain is DGGITQSPKYLFRKEGQNVTLSCEQNLNHDAMYWYRQDPGQGLRLIYYSQIVNDFQKGDIAEGYSVSREKKESFPLTVTSAQKNPTAFYLCASSRGVQYEQYFGPGTRLTVT.

V and J are TRBV6-2 or TRBV6-3 and TRBJ2-2; the match to TRBD2 covers 8 bases. CDR1 and CDR2 (germline): MNHEY, SVGEGT. This CDR3 has 17 amino acids. The junction had 3 bases not matched to a gene; V was cut back by 0 bases and J by 0 bases. The CDR3 DNA follows: TGTGCCAGCAGTTACTCAGAGCGGGGGCCGAACACCGGGGAGCTGTTTTTT. This encodes CASSYSERGPNTGELFF.

This chain links TRBV11-2 with TRBJ2-3; 10 bases fit TRBD2. Trimming cost V 1 base and J 4 bases; bases outside gene matches: 5. Germline-derived CDR1 and CDR2 are SGHAT and FQNNGV. This CDR3 contains 16 residues. In DNA form, the CDR3 reads TGTGCCAGCAGCTTAGGAGCGGGGGGGCTTGCAGATACGCAGTATTTT. It translates to CASSLGAGGLADTQYF.

This chain's CDR3 is CATSGRGRDRGLSRELFF. The CDR3 DNA follows: TGTGCCACCAGCGGGCGCGGACGGGACAGGGGGCTAAGCAGGGAGCTGTTTTTT. This rearrangement joins TRBV15 to TRBJ2-2; 12 bases are a match to TRBD1. The trim removed 5 bases at V and 9 bases at J, leaving 16 bases unmatched. CDR1 is LNHNV and CDR2 is YYDKDF in the germline V gene (reference sequence). This CDR3 has 18 residues.

CDR3 region: CASSLVAGGITEAFF. The CDR3 DNA sequence: TGTGCCAGCAGCTTGGTTGCAGGGGGCATCACTGAAGCTTTCTTT. This chain joins TRBV5-8 and TRBJ1-1, with TRBD1 identical over 8 bases. Germline V gene data show CDR1 as SGHTS and CDR2 as YDEGEE. This CDR3 has 15 residues. V lost 0 bases to trimming and J lost 4 bases; unmatched junction nucleotides: 5.

A few counts support this clone. This chain joins TRBV10-3 and TRBJ2-1; 7 bases align to TRBD2. V dropped 3 bases and J dropped 8; count of bases not matched to a gene: 7. CDR1 and CDR2 (germline): ENHRY, SYGVKD. This CDR3 is 14 amino acids long. CDR3 DNA: TGTGCCATCAGTGAAAGAGGGAGGGGCGATGAGCAGTTCTTC. Protein: CAISERGRGDEQFF.

The chain carries TRBV6-1 and TRBJ1-2; possibly TRBD1 for D (6 bases). The V gene's germline CDR1 is MNHNS and CDR2 SASEGT. V lost 1 base and J lost 7, with 13 bases in between. This CDR3 has 14 amino acids. The CDR3 loop reads CASSEGWEGGGYTF. The CDR3 nucleotides read TGTGCCAGCAGTGAAGGTTGGGAAGGGGGTGGCTACACCTTC.

This rearrangement joins TRBV7-2 to TRBJ1-6, with 7 nucleotides matching TRBD1. This CDR3 contains 15 residues. The V segment lost 1 base and the J segment 9 bases; nucleotides outside the gene matches: 6. Germline lookup yields CDR1 SGHTA and CDR2 FQGNSA. CDR3 in amino acids: CASSLGQGIGSPLHF. In DNA, the CDR3 is TGTGCCAGCAGCTTAGGACAGGGTATCGGTTCACCCCTCCACTTT.

CDR3 in DNA: TGTGCCAGCAGCGGGCAGGGCGCCGGGGAGCTGTTTTTT. Its translation is CASSGQGAGELFF. The chain links TRBV6-5 to TRBJ2-2; D perhaps matches TRBD1 (5 bases). Trimming cost V 6 bases and J 6 bases, with 11 bases left between them. Germline loops: CDR1 MNHEY, CDR2 SVGAGI. The CDR3 runs to 13 residues.

The V gene is TRBV6-2 or TRBV6-3, the J gene TRBJ1-1; D call uncertain. The V end was cut by 4 bases, the J end by 3 bases, with 9 bases between. The CDR3 consists of 13 residues. Germline loops: CDR1 MNHEY, CDR2 SVGEGT. CDR3 region: CASSFQKHTEAFF. Written as DNA, the CDR3 is TGTGCCAGCAGTTTCCAGAAACACACTGAAGCTTTCTTT.

The rearrangement uses TRBV4-3 and TRBJ2-7, with D perhaps TRBD2 (6 bases). Trimming cost V 0 bases and J 6 bases, with 12 bases left between them. Germline V gene sequence: CDR1 LGHNA, CDR2 YSLEER. This CDR3 comprises 14 residues. This chain's CDR3 is CASSQDREVTEQYF. CDR3 sequence (DNA): TGCGCCAGCAGCCAAGACAGGGAGGTGACCGAGCAGTACTTC.

The chain's CDR3 is CASSQDPVGGQGYTF. DNA for the CDR3: TGCGCCAGCAGCCAAGACCCCGTGGGGGGGCAGGGCTACACCTTC. The V call is TRBV4-1, the J call TRBJ1-2, with a tentative D call TRBD1 (6 bases). Trimming cost V 0 bases and J 8 bases, with 16 bases left between them. The CDR3 has 15 residues. Germline assignment: CDR1 MGHRA and CDR2 YSYEKL.

The genes are TRBV5-4 and TRBJ2-3; 15 bases agree with TRBD2. Germline V lookup: CDR1 SGHNT, CDR2 YYREEE (reference sequence). The CDR3 length is 16 residues. The V segment lost 5 bases and the J segment 1 base; nucleotides outside the gene matches: 2. The chain's CDR3 is CASRRTSGGGTDTQYF. The CDR3 DNA sequence: TGTGCCAGCAGGAGGACTAGCGGGGGGGGCACAGATACGCAGTATTTT.

The chain employs TRBV19 and TRBJ1-4; the match to TRBD1 covers 7 bases. J was trimmed by 5 bases and V by 5 bases; bases with no gene match: 5. The length of the CDR3 is 14 residues. Germline V gene data show CDR1 as LNHDA and CDR2 as SQIVND (reference sequence). CDR3 in DNA: TGTGCCAGTAGTCCGGGACAGATGAATGAAAAACTGTTTTTT. This encodes CASSPGQMNEKLFF.

This rearrangement joins TRBV7-6 to TRBJ2-1; 16 nucleotides match TRBD2. V lost 5 bases and J lost 15; bases outside the gene matches: 10. Germline CDR1 reads SGHVS; CDR2 reads FNYEAQ. The CDR3 length is 15 residues. Here the CDR3 DNA reads TGTGCCAGCAGCCCCGGGACTAGCGGGGGGGCAAGCCGGTTCTTC. This gives the protein CASSPGTSGGASRFF. Supplemented by reference TRBV7-6 and TRBJ2-1, the full variable domain reads GAGVSQSPRYKVTKRGQDVALRCDPISGHVSLYWYRQALGQGPEFLTYFNYEAQQDKSGLPNDRFSAERPEGSISTLTIQRTEQRDSAMYRCASSPGTSGGASRFFGPGTRLTVL.

V is TRBV11-2 and J is TRBJ1-2; 8 bases match TRBD1. Germline V CDR1 and CDR2: SGHAT, FQNNGV. V dropped 2 bases and J dropped 7; count of bases not matched to a gene: 12. The CDR3 covers 16 residues. CDR3: CASSLHRTGIFGGYTF. The CDR3 region has the DNA TGTGCCAGCAGCTTACACCGGACAGGGATATTTGGTGGCTACACCTTC.

This sequence joins TRBV5-4 and TRBJ2-1; D is ambiguous. The CDR3 sequence is 12 residues long. V lost 0 bases to trimming and J lost 6 bases, with 4 bases between them. Germline-derived CDR1 and CDR2 are SGHNT and YYREEE (reference sequence). CDR3 region: CASSLAVNEQFF. CDR3 bases: TGTGCCAGCAGCTTGGCCGTCAATGAGCAGTTCTTC.

This chain joins TRBV5-1 and TRBJ1-4; 9 bases are a match to TRBD1. CDR3 length: 13 amino acids. Germline V CDR1 and CDR2: SGHRS, YFSETQ. The V and J ends lost 2 bases and 8 bases, in that order; junction bases with no gene match: 1. CDR3 in DNA: TGCGCCAGCAGCTTAGGGACAGGGGAAAAACTGTTTTTT. Encoded protein: CASSLGTGEKLFF. The complete variable domain, with remaining parts taken from reference TRBV5-1 and TRBJ1-4, reads KAGVTQTPRYLIKTRGQQVTLSCSPISGHRSVSWYQQTPGQGLQFLFEYFSETQRNKGNFPGRFSGRQFSNSRSEMNVSTLELGDSALYLCASSLGTGEKLFFGSGTQLSVL.

J is TRBJ2-2 and V is TRBV10-3, with D tentatively TRBD1 (6 bases). Germline CDR1 is ENHRY and CDR2 is SYGVKD. Trimming took off 4 bases at V and 7 bases at J, with 16 bases between the two ends. This CDR3 comprises 15 residues. CDR3 sequence reads: CAISGKQGGDGELFF. The CDR3 region has the DNA TGTGCCATCAGTGGGAAACAGGGCGGCGACGGGGAGCTGTTTTTT.

V is TRBV24-1 and J is TRBJ2-3; the D is unclear. The V end was cut by 4 bases, the J end by 4 bases, with 14 bases between. Germline values: CDR1 KGHDR, CDR2 SFDVKD. The CDR3 runs 15 residues. The CDR3 loop reads CATSEPSDQSDTQYF. The CDR3 DNA reads TGTGCCACCAGTGAGCCTTCCGATCAGTCAGATACGCAGTATTTT.

The V gene is TRBV5-1, the J gene TRBJ1-1, with TRBD1 as a possible D gene (5 bases). Germline V lookup: CDR1 SGHRS, CDR2 YFSETQ. There are 14 residues in the CDR3. V was trimmed by 6 bases and J by 0 bases, leaving 12 bases between them. This CDR3 is CASTTGGVNTEAFF. The CDR3 nucleotides read TGCGCCAGCACCACCGGGGGGGTGAACACTGAAGCTTTCTTT.

The chain is built from TRBV3-1 (or the pseudogene TRBV3-2) and TRBJ1-5; no reliable D call. Trimming left V 6 bases short and J 4 bases short, with 16 bases between. The CDR3 consists of 15 residues. Per germline, CDR1 LGHDT and CDR2 YNNKEL (reference sequence). The CDR3 coding sequence is TGTGCCAGCAGTGGAGGGAACAGTATAAATCAGCCCCAGCATTTT. Amino acids: CASSGGNSINQPQHF.

V usage is TRBV12-3 or TRBV12-4 and J usage is TRBJ2-3, with TRBD1 matching 9 bases. The V gene end was trimmed by 5 bases and the J gene end by 9 bases; junction bases not matched to a gene: 3. The CDR3 totals 12 residues. Written as DNA, the CDR3 is TGTGCCAGCAGTGCCGGGACAGGGACGCAGTATTTT. Amino acids: CASSAGTGTQYF.

The chain uses TRBV6-2 or TRBV6-3 and TRBJ2-7, with TRBD1 matching 7 bases. The CDR3 has 13 amino acids. V dropped 6 bases and J dropped 6; count of bases not matched to a gene: 8. Germline CDR1 reads MNHEY; CDR2 reads SVGEGT. The CDR3 loop reads CASSRQGPIEQYF. CDR3 coding DNA: TGTGCCAGCAGCCGACAGGGACCTATCGAGCAGTACTTC.

The J gene is TRBJ2-7, the V gene TRBV6-5, with D possibly TRBD1 on 6 matching bases. This CDR3 region has 13 residues. Germline V gene lookup returns CDR1 MNHEY and CDR2 SVGAGI. V was cut by 2 bases and J by 3 bases, with 8 bases left in between. The CDR3: CASSYGTNYEQYF. The CDR3 DNA follows: TGTGCCAGCAGTTACGGGACAAACTACGAGCAGTACTTC.

This clone was seen a handful of times. This sequence joins TRBV4-3 and TRBJ2-2, with 11 bases aligning to TRBD2. CDR3 length equals 19 residues. Per the germline V gene, CDR1 is LGHNA and CDR2 is YSLEER. V gave up 4 bases and J gave up 5 bases; unmatched junction bases: 15. The CDR3: CASSPFLLAGGRGTGELFF. For the CDR3, the DNA is TGCGCCAGCAGCCCCTTTCTTCTAGCGGGGGGACGGGGGACCGGGGAGCTGTTTTTT.

The chain combines TRBV28 with TRBJ1-1; D call uncertain. CDR1 is MDHEN, CDR2 SYDVKM, per germline. This CDR3 is 14 amino acids long. Trimming shortened V by 3 bases and J by 0 bases, and 8 bases separated the two germline ends. The CDR3: CASSFPRVNTEAFF. DNA of the CDR3: TGTGCCAGCAGTTTCCCTCGGGTGAACACTGAAGCTTTCTTT.

The gene calls are TRBV5-1 and TRBJ2-4, with a possible D match to TRBD2 (5 bases). The V end was cut by 0 bases, the J end by 1 base, with 20 bases between. This CDR3 region has 19 residues. The germline CDR1 and CDR2 sequences are SGHRS and YFSETQ. This CDR3 is CASSLGSGAMAVAKNIQYF. The CDR3 DNA sequence: TGCGCCAGCAGCTTGGGGAGCGGAGCCATGGCCGTCGCCAAAAACATTCAGTACTTC.

V usage is TRBV15 and J usage is TRBJ1-2, with D possibly matching TRBD1 (5 bases). V dropped 5 bases and J dropped 8 bases, with 12 bases sitting between them. The CDR3 covers 12 residues. From germline, CDR1 is LNHNV and CDR2 YYDKDF (reference sequence). The CDR3 loop reads CATSRRQRGYTF. CDR3 nucleotide sequence: TGTGCCACCAGCCGCCGACAGCGAGGCTACACCTTC.

The chain carries TRBV4-1 and TRBJ2-1; tentatively, D is TRBD1 (5 bases). Germline V lookup: CDR1 MGHRA, CDR2 YSYEKL. Trimming left V 2 bases short and J 10 bases short, with 9 bases between. This CDR3 is built from 12 residues. CDR3 protein: CASSQRTREQFF. The CDR3 coding sequence is TGCGCCAGCAGCCAACGGACACGAGAGCAGTTCTTC.